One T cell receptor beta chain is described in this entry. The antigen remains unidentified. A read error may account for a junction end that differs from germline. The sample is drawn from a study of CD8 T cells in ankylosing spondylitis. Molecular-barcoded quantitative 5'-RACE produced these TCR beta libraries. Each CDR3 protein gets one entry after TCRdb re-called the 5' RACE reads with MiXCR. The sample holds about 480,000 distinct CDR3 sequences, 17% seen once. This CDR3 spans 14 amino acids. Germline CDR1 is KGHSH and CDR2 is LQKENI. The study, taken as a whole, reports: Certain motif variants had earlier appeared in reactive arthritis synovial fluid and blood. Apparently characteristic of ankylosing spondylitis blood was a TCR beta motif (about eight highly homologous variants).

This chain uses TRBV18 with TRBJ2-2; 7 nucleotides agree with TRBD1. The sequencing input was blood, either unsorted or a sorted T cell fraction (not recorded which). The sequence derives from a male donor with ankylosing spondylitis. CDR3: CASSPQTGTGELFF. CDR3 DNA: TGTGCCAGCTCGCCACAGACAGGGACCGGGGAGCTGTTTTTT. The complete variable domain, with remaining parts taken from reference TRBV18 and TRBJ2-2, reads NAGVMQNPRHLVRRRGQEARLRCSPMKGHSHVYWYRQLPEEGLKFMVYLQKENIIDESGMPKERFSAEFPKEGPSILRIQQVVRGDSAAYFCASSPQTGTGELFFGEGSRLTVL.